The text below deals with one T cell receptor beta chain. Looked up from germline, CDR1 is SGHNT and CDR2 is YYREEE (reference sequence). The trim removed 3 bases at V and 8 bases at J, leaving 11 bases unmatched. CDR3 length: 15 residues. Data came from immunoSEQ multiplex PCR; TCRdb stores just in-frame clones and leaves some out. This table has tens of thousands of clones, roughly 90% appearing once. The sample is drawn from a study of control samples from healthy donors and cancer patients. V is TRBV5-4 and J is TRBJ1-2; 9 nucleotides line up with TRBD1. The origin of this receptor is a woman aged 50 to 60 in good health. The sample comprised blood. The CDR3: CASSSPGQGVYGYTF. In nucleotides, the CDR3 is TGTGCCAGCAGCTCTCCGGGACAGGGTGTTTACGGCTACACCTTC.